These T cell receptor beta chains were read from a single sample in a study of regulatory and conventional T cells in RAG deficiency. Method: immunoSEQ multiplex PCR; TCRdb's copy keeps in-frame clones and lacks some. The table lists roughly 34,000 clones, 60% to 85% of them singletons. These same records also appear under a second study, on regulatory T cells.

Sequenced sample: CD4+ effector T cells sorted from blood. Receptors were obtained from a human donor in good health. The CDR3 runs from the conserved cysteine through the conserved F or W. D genes are given only for firm matches. Clone size appears in some rows only: once, few, many, or a class for an expanded clone.

size: NA; D: NA; J: TRBJ1-4; V: TRBV18; CDR3: CASSRQLAANEKLFF; DNA: TGTGCCAGCTCACGACAACTCGCGGCTAATGAAAAACTGTTTTTT
size: NA; D: TRBD1; J: TRBJ1-2; V: TRBV7-8; CDR3: CASSRGQSPNYGYTF; DNA: TGTGCCAGCAGCAGGGGACAGTCTCCTAACTATGGCTACACCTTC
size: NA; D: TRBD1; J: TRBJ1-1; V: TRBV6-5; CDR3: CASSHPDRVNTEAFF; DNA: TGTGCCAGCAGTCACCCTGACAGGGTTAACACTGAAGCTTTCTTT
size: NA; D: NA; J: TRBJ1-4; V: TRBV5-1; CDR3: CASSLLGEKLFF; DNA: TGCGCCAGCAGCTTGTTAGGGGAAAAACTGTTTTTT
size: NA; D: NA; J: TRBJ1-1; V: TRBV18; CDR3: CASSFRGHGGSEAFF; DNA: TGTGCCAGCTCATTCAGGGGACACGGCGGATCTGAAGCTTTCTTT
size: NA; D: TRBD1; J: TRBJ2-7; V: TRBV14; CDR3: CASSLDPGQGTYEQYF; DNA: TGTGCCAGCAGCCTTGATCCGGGACAGGGGACGTACGAGCAGTACTTC
size: NA; D: NA; J: TRBJ1-3; V: TRBV6-1; CDR3: CASSETGRGNTIYF; DNA: TGTGCCAGCAGTGAAACGGGGCGCGGAAACACCATATATTTT
size: few; D: TRBD1; J: TRBJ1-2; V: TRBV28; CDR3: CASSPQGGYGYTF; DNA: TGTGCCAGCAGCCCGCAGGGGGGCTATGGCTACACCTTC
size: NA; D: NA; J: TRBJ2-5; V: TRBV7-2; CDR3: CASTKNSRGTIQETQYF; DNA: TGTGCCAGCACCAAAAATTCGAGGGGGACCATCCAAGAGACCCAGTACTTC
size: NA; D: TRBD1; J: TRBJ1-6; V: TRBV11-2; CDR3: CASSRTGTGGAPLHF; DNA: TGTGCCAGCAGCCGAACCGGGACAGGGGGAGCACCCCTCCACTTT
size: NA; D: NA; J: TRBJ1-2; V: TRBV30; CDR3: CASSPGTQVGYTF; DNA: TGTGCCTCCTCGCCCGGGACACAGGTTGGCTACACCTTC
size: NA; D: TRBD1; J: TRBJ2-7; V: TRBV27; CDR3: CASKPGQGLVGQQYF; DNA: TGTGCCAGCAAACCCGGACAGGGTTTAGTAGGGCAGCAGTACTTC
size: NA; D: NA; J: TRBJ1-1; V: TRBV6-1; CDR3: CASSLSRNTEAFF; DNA: TGTGCCAGCAGCTTATCACGGAACACTGAAGCTTTCTTT
size: few; D: TRBD1; J: TRBJ2-5; V: TRBV12-5; CDR3: CASGPGQVAETQYF; DNA: TGTGCTAGTGGTCCTGGACAGGTGGCAGAGACCCAGTACTTC
size: NA; D: TRBD1; J: TRBJ2-7; V: TRBV10-2; CDR3: CASSETGDPSEQYF; DNA: TGCGCCAGCAGTGAAACAGGGGACCCTTCCGAGCAGTACTTC
size: NA; D: NA; J: TRBJ1-1; V: TRBV5-1; CDR3: CASSSGGLLNTEAFF; DNA: TGCGCCAGCAGCTCGGGGGGCCTCCTGAACACTGAAGCTTTCTTT
size: NA; D: NA; J: TRBJ1-2; V: TRBV9; CDR3: CASSVDPLPYGYTF; DNA: TGTGCCAGCAGCGTAGACCCTCTCCCCTATGGCTACACCTTC
size: NA; D: TRBD1; J: TRBJ2-7; V: TRBV7-9; CDR3: CASRDTGTGGAEQYF; DNA: TGTGCCAGCAGAGACACCGGGACAGGGGGGGCCGAGCAGTACTTC
size: NA; D: TRBD1; J: TRBJ1-1; V: TRBV2; CDR3: CASRPDRGGAEAFF; DNA: TGTGCCAGCAGACCCGACAGGGGCGGCGCTGAAGCTTTCTTT
size: NA; D: TRBD1; J: TRBJ1-2; V: TRBV28; CDR3: CASGSGGRYGYTF; DNA: TGTGCCAGCGGATCAGGGGGACGGTATGGCTACACCTTC
size: NA; D: NA; J: TRBJ1-1; V: TRBV6-6; CDR3: CASSRGHTEAFF; DNA: TGTGCCAGCAGCCGCGGACATACTGAAGCTTTCTTT
size: NA; D: NA; J: TRBJ2-7; V: TRBV7-2; CDR3: CASSLSIDYEQYF; DNA: TGTGCCAGCAGCTTAAGTATAGACTACGAGCAGTACTTC
size: NA; D: NA; J: TRBJ1-5; V: TRBV5-1; CDR3: CASSPGVRGNQPQHF; DNA: TGCGCCAGCAGTCCAGGGGTACGGGGGAATCAGCCCCAGCATTTT
size: NA; D: NA; J: TRBJ2-2; V: TRBV30; CDR3: CAWSDDRGPGELFF; DNA: TGTGCCTGGAGTGACGATCGGGGGCCCGGGGAGCTGTTTTTT
size: NA; D: NA; J: TRBJ1-6; V: TRBV11-2; CDR3: CASSLELIFPGAGRNSPLHF; DNA: TGTGCCAGCAGCTTAGAACTTATATTTCCAGGGGCAGGAAGAAATTCACCCCTCCACTTT
size: few; D: NA; J: TRBJ2-2; V: TRBV18; CDR3: CASSPEDGELFF; DNA: TGTGCCAGCTCACCGGAAGACGGGGAGCTGTTTTTT
size: NA; D: NA; J: TRBJ1-3; V: TRBV5-1; CDR3: CASSYTVDSGNTIYF; DNA: TGCGCCAGCAGCTATACAGTGGACTCTGGAAACACCATATATTTT
size: NA; D: NA; J: TRBJ1-1; V: TRBV6-6; CDR3: CASSWVGQVNTEAFF; DNA: TGTGCCAGCAGTTGGGTAGGGCAGGTGAACACTGAAGCTTTCTTT
size: few; D: NA; J: TRBJ1-5; V: TRBV2; CDR3: CASSEGAGDQPQHF; DNA: TGTGCCAGCAGTGAAGGTGCAGGAGATCAGCCCCAGCATTTT
size: NA; D: NA; J: TRBJ2-6; V: TRBV7-3; CDR3: CASSSQGRTGANVLTF; DNA: TGTGCCAGCAGCTCCCAGGGGAGAACTGGGGCCAACGTCCTGACTTTC
size: NA; D: NA; J: TRBJ1-3; V: TRBV5-4; CDR3: CASSLAGVGSGNTIYF; DNA: TGTGCCAGCAGCTTGGCGGGGGTCGGCTCTGGAAACACCATATATTTT
size: NA; D: NA; J: TRBJ2-2; V: TRBV12-5; CDR3: CASGPRGSGTGELFF; DNA: TGTGCTAGTGGTCCTAGGGGGAGTGGCACCGGGGAGCTGTTTTTT
size: once; D: TRBD1; J: TRBJ2-5; V: TRBV9; CDR3: CASSIDRGGGETQYF; DNA: TGTGCCAGCAGCATCGACAGGGGTGGCGGAGAGACCCAGTACTTC
size: few; D: NA; J: TRBJ2-7; V: TRBV2; CDR3: CASSGEAYEQYF; DNA: TGTGCCAGCAGCGGGGAGGCTTACGAGCAGTACTTC
size: NA; D: TRBD1; J: TRBJ2-7; V: TRBV28; CDR3: CASRGGQGVGEQYF; DNA: TGTGCCAGCAGGGGGGGACAGGGGGTAGGCGAGCAGTACTTC
size: NA; D: NA; J: TRBJ1-5; V: TRBV9; CDR3: CASSDGPRNQPQHF; DNA: TGTGCCAGCAGCGACGGGCCTCGGAATCAGCCCCAGCATTTT
size: NA; D: TRBD1; J: TRBJ1-2; V: TRBV2; CDR3: CASRGQRLNYGYTF; DNA: TGTGCCAGCAGGGGACAGAGATTGAACTATGGCTACACCTTC
size: NA; D: NA; J: TRBJ1-1; V: TRBV30; CDR3: CAWFAGRVNTEAFF; DNA: TGTGCCTGGTTCGCGGGGAGAGTGAACACTGAAGCTTTCTTT
size: NA; D: TRBD2; J: TRBJ2-4; V: TRBV19; CDR3: CASSTAGTSGLAKNIQYF; DNA: TGTGCCAGTAGTACGGCAGGGACTAGCGGGCTAGCCAAAAACATTCAGTACTTC
size: NA; D: TRBD1; J: TRBJ1-1; V: TRBV7-3; CDR3: CASSHTRGRGVGEAFF; DNA: TGTGCCAGCAGCCATACTCGCGGCAGGGGGGTTGGTGAAGCTTTCTTT
size: NA; D: TRBD2; J: TRBJ2-1; V: TRBV7-2; CDR3: CASSLYHSGGAYEQFF; DNA: TGTGCCAGCAGCTTGTACCATAGCGGGGGGGCCTATGAGCAGTTCTTC
size: NA; D: NA; J: TRBJ2-7; V: TRBV2; CDR3: CASNNPLREYEQYF; DNA: TGTGCCAGCAACAACCCGCTTAGGGAGTACGAGCAGTACTTC
size: NA; D: NA; J: TRBJ1-3; V: TRBV21-1; CDR3: CASIKHRDSLPSGNTIYF; DNA: TGTGCCAGCATCAAACACCGGGACTCTCTCCCCTCAGGAAACACCATATATTTT
size: once; D: NA; J: TRBJ1-1; V: TRBV30; CDR3: CAWRRGGTEAFF; DNA: TGTGCCTGGAGGAGGGGGGGGACTGAAGCTTTCTTT
size: few; D: TRBD2; J: TRBJ2-7; V: TRBV9; CDR3: CASSVAPTSGEYEQYF; DNA: TGTGCCAGCAGCGTAGCCCCGACTAGCGGGGAGTACGAGCAGTACTTC
size: NA; D: NA; J: TRBJ1-1; V: TRBV28; CDR3: CASRTALGEAFF; DNA: TGTGCCAGCAGGACAGCATTAGGTGAAGCTTTCTTT
size: NA; D: NA; J: TRBJ1-6; V: TRBV18; CDR3: CASSPNMDSPLHF; DNA: TGTGCCAGCTCACCAAACATGGATTCACCCCTCCACTTT
size: NA; D: TRBD1; J: TRBJ1-5; V: TRBV6-5; CDR3: CASREQGASQPQHF; DNA: TGTGCCAGCCGTGAACAGGGGGCGTCTCAGCCCCAGCATTTT
size: NA; D: TRBD1; J: TRBJ1-6; V: TRBV5-1; CDR3: CASSLGQGAMNSPLHF; DNA: TGCGCCAGCAGCTTAGGACAGGGGGCAATGAATTCACCCCTCCACTTT